This T cell receptor (beta chain) came from a study of blood T cell repertoires in COVID-19. Study as a whole: Some COVID-19 samples were acute and others convalescent; all came from the United States, Italy and Spain.

Per the germline V gene, CDR1 is MNHEY and CDR2 is SVGAGI. The CDR3 covers 15 residues. The V end was cut by 8 bases, the J end by 3 bases, with 14 bases between. This clone occurred a few times. The method was immunoSEQ multiplex PCR; TCRdb's version includes in-frame clones alone and lacks a portion of them. The sample has about 260,000 clones; over 75% are singletons. The V and J genes are TRBV6-5 and TRBJ2-6; unclear D gene. This receptor was identified in a human donor in a cohort sampled during active COVID-19. Sequenced sample: peripheral blood. The CDR3: CASAPVVGGANVLTF. In DNA form, the CDR3 reads TGTGCCAGCGCGCCCGTGGTCGGTGGGGCCAACGTCCTGACTTTC.